One and the same sample provided the 15 T cell receptor beta chains below, sequenced in a study of blood T cells in healthy people across ages. It was with a sample-barcoded 5' primer and a J-beta primer mix that a second PCR of roughly 6 to 11 cycles was run. MiXCR, applied by TCRdb to the 5' RACE reads, yields one record per CDR3 protein. The repertoire includes about 1.6 million distinct CDR3 sequences, 34% of them detected once, and approximately 11% sits in the top ten. The sample comprised blood. These receptors all come from a woman in her thirties in good health.

Notes on this clonotype: A much larger clone lies one base from this, so it may be a read error. The chain has TRBV20-1 and TRBJ2-7; D is undetermined. The germline CDR1 and CDR2 sequences are DFQATT and SNEGSKA (reference sequence). V was trimmed by 7 bases and J by 3 bases, leaving 7 bases between them. CDR3 length: 10 amino acids. This CDR3 is CSVRNYEQYF. CDR3 DNA sequence: TGCAGTGTTAGGAACTACGAGCAGTACTTC.

The chain couples TRBV4-2 to TRBJ2-5; either TRBD1 or TRBD2 may fit D (6 bases each). V was shortened by 0 bases and J by 4 bases, with 15 bases between the two germline ends. Per the germline V gene, CDR1 is LGHNA and CDR2 is YNFKEQ. The length of the CDR3 is 16 residues. The CDR3 nucleotides read TGTGCCAGCAGCCAAGATGAGGCAGGGGAGGTAGAGACCCAGTACTTC. Protein product: CASSQDEAGEVETQYF.

This clonotype was counted between two and nine times. The chain uses TRBV9 and TRBJ2-1; 7 positions match TRBD2. The CDR3 is 16 residues long. Germline assignment: CDR1 SGDLS and CDR2 YYNGEE. With 6 bases clipped from V and 1 base from J, the junction kept 10 bases outside the gene matches. Here the CDR3 reads CASILEGGTSYNEQFF. CDR3 in DNA: TGTGCCAGCATCCTGGAGGGAGGGACGTCCTACAATGAGCAGTTCTTC.

The V gene is TRBV11-2, the J gene TRBJ1-4; D not resolved. V was clipped by 3 bases and J by 6 bases, with 8 bases between them. This CDR3 comprises 13 residues. Germline V gene sequence: CDR1 SGHAT, CDR2 FQNNGV. CDR3 sequence: CASSFSLDEKLFF. CDR3 nucleotides: TGTGCCAGCAGCTTTTCTCTCGATGAAAAACTGTTTTTT.

This clonotype was recorded at least ten times. V and J are TRBV7-2 and TRBJ2-5; 11 nucleotides match TRBD1. The assigned J gene may be wrong: the sequence end matches TRBJ2-7 better. Germline V CDR1 and CDR2: SGHTA, FQGNSA. The CDR3 runs 14 residues. The CDR3 is CASAGTGGRSEQYF. DNA of the CDR3: TGTGCCAGCGCCGGGACAGGGGGGAGAAGCGAGCAGTACTTC.

In its sample, this clonotype was seen a few times. The V call is TRBV12-3 or TRBV12-4, the J call TRBJ1-5, with D possibly matching TRBD1 (5 bases). The CDR3 extends over 14 amino acids. Trimming cost V 5 bases and J 7 bases, with 15 bases left between them. The CDR3 here is CASSPTELGQPQHF. CDR3 nucleotide sequence: TGTGCCAGCAGTCCGACAGAGTTGGGCCAGCCCCAGCATTTT.

This chain joins TRBV7-2 and TRBJ1-5; D is possibly TRBD1 (6 bases). Germline V gene lookup returns CDR1 SGHTA and CDR2 FQGNSA. CDR3 size: 15 residues. V lost 4 bases, J lost 1 base, and 11 bases lay in between. This CDR3 is CASSWLGGSNQPQHF. The CDR3 DNA reads as TGTGCCAGCAGCTGGTTGGGGGGCAGCAATCAGCCCCAGCATTTT.

This clonotype has at least ten counts. The V call is TRBV20-1, the J call TRBJ2-3; D remains unclear. The V end lost 6 bases, the J end lost 0 bases, and 16 bases lay between the germline ends. Germline CDR1 DFQATT, CDR2 SNEGSKA (reference sequence). The CDR3 contains 15 residues. For the CDR3, the DNA is TGCAGTGCCGACGACTGGCAACTTAGCACAGATACGCAGTATTTT. This sequence encodes CSADDWQLSTDTQYF.

The chain carries TRBV9 and TRBJ2-3; the D is unclear. Germline-derived CDR1 and CDR2 are SGDLS and YYNGEE. Trimming pared 2 bases from V and 2 bases from J, leaving 9 bases between. The CDR3 extends over 14 amino acids. The CDR3 region is CASSVVRTTDTQYF. DNA of the CDR3: TGTGCCAGCAGCGTCGTTAGGACCACAGATACGCAGTATTTT.

J is TRBJ2-1 and V is TRBV7-8; 7 nucleotides line up with TRBD2. The CDR3 covers 16 residues. Germline CDR1 and CDR2: SGHVS and FQNEAQ. Losses at the gene ends were 1 base for V and 1 base for J; bases not matched to a gene: 4. CDR3 residues: CASSLGTRLSYNEQFF. In DNA, the CDR3 is TGTGCCAGCAGCTTAGGGACTAGATTGTCCTACAATGAGCAGTTCTTC.

This clonotype turned up a few times. The chain is built from TRBV20-1 and TRBJ2-7, with no clear D. The CDR3 contains 12 residues. With 4 bases removed from V and 5 bases from J, the gap between germline ends came to 12 bases. Germline lookup yields CDR1 DFQATT and CDR2 SNEGSKA (reference sequence). CDR3 residues: CSATLKGHEQYF. The CDR3 DNA reads as TGCAGTGCTACCCTAAAAGGTCACGAGCAGTACTTC.

This clonotype was seen a few times. V and J are TRBV10-3 and TRBJ1-6, with TRBD1 as a possible D gene (5 bases). The CDR3 totals 15 residues. With 8 bases removed from V and 0 bases from J, the gap between germline ends came to 11 bases. CDR1 is ENHRY, CDR2 SYGVKD, per germline. CDR3 residues: CAIQEGSSYNSPLHF. The CDR3 nucleotides are TGTGCCATCCAGGAGGGGAGCTCCTATAATTCACCCCTCCACTTT.

The chain employs TRBV20-1 and TRBJ1-5; maybe TRBD1 (6 bases). The CDR3 extends over 15 amino acids. V was trimmed by 1 base and J by 1 base, leaving 11 bases between them. CDR1 is DFQATT, CDR2 SNEGSKA, per germline (reference sequence). The CDR3 here is CSARVRGGSNQPQHF. In nucleotides, the CDR3 is TGCAGTGCTAGAGTGAGAGGGGGGAGCAATCAGCCCCAGCATTTT.

This clonotype has just a few counts. This chain uses TRBV4-1 with TRBJ2-3, with a weak D call TRBD1 (5 bases). The V gene lost 1 base and the J gene lost 1 base, with 9 bases spanning the gap. The CDR3 totals 15 residues. CDR1 is MGHRA, CDR2 YSYEKL, per germline. In DNA, the CDR3 is TGCGCCAGCAGCCAAGCCGGACACGGCACAGATACGCAGTATTTT. Translated, it gives CASSQAGHGTDTQYF.

There are a few counts of this clonotype. The rearrangement links TRBV30 to TRBJ2-5; D gene ambiguous. The length of the CDR3 is 12 residues. Deletions cut 3 bases from V and 3 bases from J, with 8 bases between. Germline V CDR1 and CDR2: GTSNPN, SVGIG (reference sequence). The CDR3 region has the DNA TGTGCCTGGAGAGCACAGAAAGAGACCCAGTACTTC. Its translation: CAWRAQKETQYF.